This T cell receptor beta chain was identified during a study of response to subunit inactivated influenza vaccine. Points from the study as a whole: It was suggested by the authors that few new T cells are recruited by each seasonal influenza vaccination.

J lost 5 bases, V lost 4 bases, and 18 bases had no gene match. The CDR3 consists of 19 residues. Germline values: CDR1 MNHEY, CDR2 SVGAGI. TCRdb re-called the RT-PCR reads through MiXCR, storing one row per CDR3 protein. The data hold 400,000 to 550,000 distinct CDR3 sequences, with about 25% observed a single time. Concerning this clonotype itself: Its specificity is unknown.

This receptor was obtained from a man between 50 and 59 years old who received an inactivated influenza vaccine. The chain has TRBV6-5 and TRBJ2-5; 11 nucleotides agree with TRBD2. Sample: CD4+ T cells sorted from PBMCs, taken about 5 days after vaccination. For the CDR3, the DNA is TGTGCCAGCAGTTTGGCGAGTTGGAGGGTAGCGGGAGGGGGTGAGACCCAGTACTTC. Translation: CASSLASWRVAGGGETQYF.